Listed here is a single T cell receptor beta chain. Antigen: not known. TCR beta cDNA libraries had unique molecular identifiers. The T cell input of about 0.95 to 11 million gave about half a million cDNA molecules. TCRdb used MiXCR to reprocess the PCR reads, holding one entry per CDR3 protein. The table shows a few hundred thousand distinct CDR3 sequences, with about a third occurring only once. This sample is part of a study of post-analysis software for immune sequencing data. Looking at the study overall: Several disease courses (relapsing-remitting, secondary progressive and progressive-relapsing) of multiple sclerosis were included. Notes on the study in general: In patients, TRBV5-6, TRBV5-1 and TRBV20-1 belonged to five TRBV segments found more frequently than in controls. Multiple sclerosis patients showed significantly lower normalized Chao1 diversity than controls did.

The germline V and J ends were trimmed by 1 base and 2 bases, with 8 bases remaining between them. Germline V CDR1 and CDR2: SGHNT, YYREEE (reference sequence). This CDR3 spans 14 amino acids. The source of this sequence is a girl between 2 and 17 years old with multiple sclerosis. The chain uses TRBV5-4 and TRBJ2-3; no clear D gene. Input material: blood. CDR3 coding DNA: TGTGCCAGCAGCTTGTTGAGAAACACAGATACGCAGTATTTT. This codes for CASSLLRNTDTQYF.